Following are 30 T cell receptor beta chains from one sample sequenced in a study of blood T cell repertoires in COVID-19. Assay used: immunoSEQ multiplex PCR; TCRdb lists only in-frame clones, some missing. The data contain approximately 170,000 clones, 70% to 90% of them singletons. The sequencing input was peripheral blood. The receptors were gathered from a woman older than 75 with COVID-19, enrolled during active disease.

CDR3 DNA sequence: TGTGCCAGCAGTGGGACAGGGGTAATTAGGAACACTGAAGCTTTCTTT. Translation gives CASSGTGVIRNTEAFF. The rearrangement joins TRBV5-6 to TRBJ1-1; 10 bases map to TRBD1. V was clipped by 5 bases and J by 1 base; unmatched bases: 8. This CDR3 has 16 residues. CDR1 is SGHDT and CDR2 is YYEEEE in the germline V gene. Looking up the rest from reference TRBV5-6 and TRBJ1-1 gives the full variable domain: DAGVTQSPTHLIKTRGQQVTLRCSPKSGHDTVSWYQQALGQGPQFIFQYYEEEERQRGNFPDRFSGHQFPNYSSELNVNALLLGDSALYLCASSGTGVIRNTEAFFGQGTRLTVV.

The CDR3 bases are TGCGCCAGCAGCTTTTGGGAGGATACGCAGTATTTT. Translated: CASSFWEDTQYF. The chain couples TRBV5-1 to TRBJ2-3; D may be TRBD2 (5 bases). Trimming removed 2 bases from V and 6 bases from J, with 7 bases in between. The CDR3 runs 12 residues. Germline values: CDR1 SGHRS, CDR2 YFSETQ. The full variable domain, its missing parts supplied by reference TRBV5-1 and TRBJ2-3, is KAGVTQTPRYLIKTRGQQVTLSCSPISGHRSVSWYQQTPGQGLQFLFEYFSETQRNKGNFPGRFSGRQFSNSRSEMNVSTLELGDSALYLCASSFWEDTQYFGPGTRLTVL.

The gene calls are TRBV27 and TRBJ1-5; D possibly corresponds to TRBD1 (6 bases). V lost 6 bases, J lost 3 bases, and 15 bases lay in between. CDR3 length: 15 amino acids. Germline V CDR1 and CDR2: MNHEY, SMNVEV (reference sequence). For the CDR3, the DNA is TGTGCCAGCAGCAGTCAGACAGGACCCAATCAGCCCCAGCATTTT. Encoded protein: CASSSQTGPNQPQHF.

The genes are TRBV5-8 and TRBJ2-3, with D perhaps TRBD2 (5 bases). V was shortened by 0 bases and J by 1 base, with 15 bases between the two germline ends. CDR3 length: 17 residues. The germline gives CDR1 SGHTS, CDR2 YDEGEE. DNA for the CDR3: TGTGCCAGCAGCTTGGAATACCCCGGGATGGGCACAGATACGCAGTATTTT. Protein: CASSLEYPGMGTDTQYF.

This chain connects TRBV25-1 to TRBJ2-2, with TRBD1 matching 9 bases. V lost 4 bases and J lost 0; bases outside the gene matches: 0. Germline values: CDR1 MGHDK, CDR2 SYGVNS. The CDR3 length is 15 residues. The CDR3 DNA is TGTGCCAGCAGTGGGACAGGGGCGAACACCGGGGAGCTGTTTTTT. Translated: CASSGTGANTGELFF. The full variable domain, its missing parts supplied by reference TRBV25-1 and TRBJ2-2, is EADIYQTPRYLVIGTGKKITLECSQTMGHDKMYWYQQDPGMELHLIHYSYGVNSTEKGDLSSESTVSRIRTEHFPLTLESARPSHTSQYLCASSGTGANTGELFFGEGSRLTVL.

In this sample, this clone turned up a few times. The chain is built from TRBV28 and TRBJ1-5; D unresolved. V was trimmed by 8 bases and J by 3 bases, leaving 17 bases between them. Looked up from germline, CDR1 is MDHEN and CDR2 is SYDVKM. The CDR3 totals 15 residues. The CDR3: CASRPLKRVNQPQHF. In DNA form, the CDR3 reads TGTGCCAGCCGACCCTTGAAGAGGGTCAATCAGCCCCAGCATTTT. The whole variable domain, remainder taken from reference TRBV28 and TRBJ1-5, is DVKVTQSSRYLVKRTGEKVFLECVQDMDHENMFWYRQDPGLGLRLIYFSYDVKMKEKGDIPEGYSVSREKKERFSLILESASTNQTSMYLCASRPLKRVNQPQHFGDGTRLSIL.

The CDR3 loop reads CASSLEQGMGGGYTF. The DNA of the CDR3 is TGTGCCAGCAGCTTGGAACAGGGGATGGGAGGTGGCTACACCTTC. This sequence joins TRBV11-1 and TRBJ1-2, with 7 bases aligning to TRBD1. V was pared by 3 bases and J by 7 bases, with 11 bases of the junction left unmatched. Germline values: CDR1 SGHAT, CDR2 FQDESV (reference sequence). The CDR3 runs 15 residues.

V usage is TRBV6-5 and J usage is TRBJ2-7; TRBD2 might be the D (6 bases). This CDR3 comprises 13 residues. Trimming pared 8 bases from V and 6 bases from J, leaving 17 bases between. Per germline, CDR1 MNHEY and CDR2 SVGAGI. DNA of the CDR3: TGTGCCAGCTTTCCCGCGGGGCAGCCCGAGCAGTACTTC. The encoded protein is CASFPAGQPEQYF.

J is TRBJ1-4 and V is TRBV14; 7 bases line up with TRBD1. CDR3 length: 14 residues. CDR1 SGHDN and CDR2 FVKESK come from the germline V gene. The V and J ends lost 4 bases and 5 bases, in that order; junction bases with no gene match: 4. The CDR3 sequence: CASSRQGQNEKLFF. DNA of the CDR3: TGTGCCAGCAGCCGACAGGGTCAGAATGAAAAACTGTTTTTT.

The gene calls are TRBV7-2 and TRBJ2-5, with 11 nucleotides matching TRBD1. Germline V gene data show CDR1 as SGHTA and CDR2 as FQGNSA. The junction had 10 bases not matched to a gene; V was cut back by 2 bases and J by 5 bases. This CDR3 spans 17 amino acids. The CDR3: CASSLRTGGAGRETQYF. In nucleotides, the CDR3 is TGTGCCAGCAGCTTAAGGACAGGGGGCGCGGGGAGGGAGACCCAGTACTTC. Full variable domain (outside the CDR3, taken from reference TRBV7-2 and TRBJ2-5): GAGVSQSPSNKVTEKGKDVELRCDPISGHTALYWYRQSLGQGLEFLIYFQGNSAPDKSGLPSDRFSAERTGGSVSTLTIQRTQQEDSAVYLCASSLRTGGAGRETQYFGPGTRLLVL.

This clone was counted a few times. J is TRBJ1-5 and V is TRBV28; D ambiguous. Trimming left V 3 bases short and J 6 bases short, with 18 bases between. The CDR3 extends over 16 amino acids. Germline V CDR1 and CDR2: MDHEN, SYDVKM. The DNA for the CDR3 is TGTGCCAGCAGTTTCGGGTACCGATCGAACCGTCAGCCCCAGCATTTT. The encoded protein is CASSFGYRSNRQPQHF.

A single count supports this clone. The chain employs TRBV28 and TRBJ1-3; D unclear. The CDR3 extends over 12 amino acids. V was cut by 6 bases and J by 8 bases, with 11 bases left in between. Germline-derived CDR1 and CDR2 are MDHEN and SYDVKM. The CDR3 spells CASSQDWYTIYF. CDR3 bases: TGTGCCAGCAGCCAAGACTGGTACACCATATATTTT.

The chain is built from TRBV7-3 and TRBJ2-5; no definite D call. Looked up from germline, CDR1 is SGHTA and CDR2 is FQGTGA. This CDR3 has 12 amino acids. The ends were cut back, 9 bases at V and 2 bases at J, with 10 bases in the middle. CDR3 DNA sequence: TGTGCCAGTACTAACCCACAAGAGACCCAGTACTTC. Its protein product is CASTNPQETQYF. The full variable domain, completed using reference TRBV7-3 and TRBJ2-5, is GAGVSQTPSNKVTEKGKYVELRCDPISGHTALYWYRQSLGQGPEFLIYFQGTGAADDSGLPNDRFFAVRPEGSVSTLKIQRTERGDSAVYLCASTNPQETQYFGPGTRLLVL.

The table lists this clone with a few counts. CDR3 DNA: TGTGCCAGCTCACCATCTAGCGGGAGAACCGGGGAGCTGTTTTTT. It encodes CASSPSSGRTGELFF. The V gene is TRBV18, the J gene TRBJ2-2, with 10 positions matching TRBD2. The CDR3 has 15 residues. Germline lookup yields CDR1 KGHSH and CDR2 LQKENI. The J segment lost 5 bases and the V segment lost 2 bases, leaving 2 bases of the junction unmatched.

This clone was picked up one time. V usage is TRBV7-2 and J usage is TRBJ1-2, with D possibly being TRBD1 (5 bases). The CDR3 is 13 amino acids. V was shortened by 6 bases and J by 3 bases, with 11 bases between the two germline ends. The germline V gene has CDR1 SGHTA and CDR2 FQGNSA. CDR3 in DNA: TGTGCCAGCAGACCCCAGGGTGACTATGGCTACACCTTC. Residues: CASRPQGDYGYTF. The full variable domain, in which reference TRBV7-2 and TRBJ1-2 provide the parts outside the CDR3, is GAGVSQSPSNKVTEKGKDVELRCDPISGHTALYWYRQSLGQGLEFLIYFQGNSAPDKSGLPSDRFSAERTGGSVSTLTIQRTQQEDSAVYLCASRPQGDYGYTFGSGTRLTVV.

This chain uses TRBV28 with TRBJ1-5, with D tentatively TRBD1 (5 bases). Between the trimmed V and J ends, which lost 3 bases and 0 bases, there was a span of 9 bases. Germline loops: CDR1 MDHEN, CDR2 SYDVKM. CDR3 length equals 15 residues. This CDR3 is CASSFQGISNQPQHF. CDR3 sequence (DNA): TGTGCCAGCAGTTTTCAGGGTATTAGCAATCAGCCCCAGCATTTT.

This clone was recorded once. The chain links TRBV29-1 to TRBJ1-2; a weak D match, TRBD1 (6 bases). CDR3 length: 13 amino acids. V dropped 5 bases and J dropped 0 bases, with 10 bases sitting between them. CDR1 and CDR2 (germline): SQVTM, ANQGSEA. In nucleotides, the CDR3 is TGCAGCGTTAACAGGGCTTCTAACTATGGCTACACCTTC. It codes for CSVNRASNYGYTF.

This clone was seen just once. The chain uses TRBV6-5 and TRBJ1-5, with D possibly TRBD1 on 5 matching bases. This CDR3 comprises 15 residues. Germline V gene lookup returns CDR1 MNHEY and CDR2 SVGAGI. V was trimmed by 3 bases and J by 4 bases, leaving 13 bases between them. The CDR3 DNA reads TGTGCCAGCAGTTATCGTGGGGGGGTTAATCAGCCCCAGCATTTT. Translated, it gives CASSYRGGVNQPQHF.

The CDR3 spells CASWPAGSYNEQFF. DNA of the CDR3: TGTGCCAGCTGGCCAGCGGGATCCTACAATGAGCAGTTCTTC. The chain joins TRBV27 to TRBJ2-1; TRBD2 matches at 7 bases. Looked up from germline, CDR1 is MNHEY and CDR2 is SMNVEV (reference sequence). The ends lost 8 bases at V and 1 base at J; junction bases unmatched: 5. There are 14 residues in the CDR3.

V and J are TRBV6-5 and TRBJ2-7, with 7 positions matching TRBD1. V gave up 6 bases and J gave up 5 bases; unmatched junction bases: 13. The CDR3 length is 15 residues. Germline V CDR1 and CDR2: MNHEY, SVGAGI. The chain's CDR3 is CASSRRQGQFNEQYF. In nucleotides, the CDR3 is TGTGCCAGCAGCCGAAGACAGGGTCAATTCAACGAGCAGTACTTC.

CDR3 region: CASSSRGWVNEQFF. CDR3 coding DNA: TGTGCCAGCAGCTCGAGGGGGTGGGTCAATGAGCAGTTCTTC. The J gene is TRBJ2-1, the V gene TRBV5-6, with a possible D match to TRBD1 (6 bases). The V gene's germline CDR1 is SGHDT and CDR2 YYEEEE. There are 14 residues in the CDR3. V was pared by 3 bases and J by 6 bases, with 13 bases between.

The J gene is TRBJ1-1, the V gene TRBV25-1, with TRBD1 as a possible D gene (6 bases). The CDR3 totals 17 residues. The germline V gene has CDR1 MGHDK and CDR2 SYGVNS. The germline V and J ends were trimmed by 4 bases and 3 bases, with 21 bases remaining between them. CDR3 region: CASSALGGHWRDTEAFF. The CDR3, as DNA: TGTGCCAGCAGTGCGTTAGGGGGACATTGGCGAGACACTGAAGCTTTCTTT.

The DNA for the CDR3 is TGTGCCAGCAGCCTAAATGTGGGGGGTCTGGTCACTGAAGCTTTCTTT. Translating it yields CASSLNVGGLVTEAFF. The chain has TRBV4-2 and TRBJ1-1, with D possibly TRBD1 on 5 matching bases. Trimming cost V 4 bases and J 4 bases, with 19 bases left between them. Germline CDR1 reads LGHNA; CDR2 reads YNFKEQ. The CDR3 has 16 residues.

This chain connects TRBV6-6 to TRBJ1-2; tentative D call: TRBD1 (6 bases). V shed 2 bases and J shed 9 bases, with 13 bases lying between them. This CDR3 is 13 amino acids long. From germline, CDR1 is MNHNY and CDR2 SVGAGI (reference sequence). The CDR3, as DNA: TGTGCCAGCAGTTACCCCGAACAGGGCAGCTACACCTTC. Translation: CASSYPEQGSYTF.

V and J are TRBV7-8 and TRBJ2-7; 9 positions agree with TRBD2. Trimming at V came to 0 bases and at J to 6 bases, leaving 12 bases not matched to a gene. Looked up from germline, CDR1 is SGHVS and CDR2 is FQNEAQ. This CDR3 region has 17 residues. The CDR3 DNA reads TGTGCCAGCAGCTTAGCGCGGGGGCTAGCGGGAAAGACCGAGCAGTACTTC. Its translation is CASSLARGLAGKTEQYF.

The chain is built from TRBV6-1 and TRBJ1-5; D is possibly TRBD1 (6 bases). The CDR3 extends over 17 amino acids. Germline CDR1 and CDR2: MNHNS and SASEGT. The ends were cut back, 0 bases at V and 7 bases at J, with 19 bases in the middle. CDR3 region: CASSEAFGRGRGQPQHF. CDR3 DNA: TGTGCCAGCAGTGAAGCTTTCGGTAGGGGGAGAGGGCAGCCCCAGCATTTT.

J is TRBJ2-5 and V is TRBV19; 8 bases are a match to TRBD1. CDR1 LNHDA and CDR2 SQIVND come from the germline V gene (reference sequence). The ends lost 4 bases at V and 1 base at J; junction bases unmatched: 5. This CDR3 is 15 amino acids long. CDR3 in amino acids: CASSTRQGAQETQYF. The CDR3, as DNA: TGTGCCAGTAGTACCCGCCAGGGGGCCCAAGAGACCCAGTACTTC.

This chain connects TRBV5-1 to TRBJ2-7; the D gene is possibly TRBD2 (6 bases). This CDR3 has 13 residues. Per the germline V gene, CDR1 is SGHRS and CDR2 is YFSETQ. Trimming pared 5 bases from V and 2 bases from J, leaving 11 bases between. CDR3 bases: TGCGCCAGCAGAAGGGACTGGCCCTACGAGCAGTACTTC. Its translation is CASRRDWPYEQYF.

V gene TRBV29-1 combines with J gene TRBJ2-7; D may be TRBD2 (6 bases). Germline V gives CDR1 SQVTM, CDR2 ANQGSEA. Trimming shortened V by 1 base and J by 7 bases, and 14 bases separated the two germline ends. The CDR3 loop spans 13 amino acids. The CDR3 loop reads CSVEARGGGEQYF. In DNA, the CDR3 is TGCAGCGTTGAAGCTCGGGGAGGCGGAGAGCAGTACTTC.

CDR3 bases: TGTGCCAGCAGCTTAGAAGCAGGGGGATTAGAGACCCAGTACTTC. Translated, it gives CASSLEAGGLETQYF. V usage is TRBV7-9 and J usage is TRBJ2-5; the match to TRBD1 covers 7 bases. V was clipped by 1 base and J by 4 bases; unmatched bases: 6. CDR1 is SEHNR, CDR2 FQNEAQ, per germline (reference sequence). The CDR3 has 15 amino acids.